A selection of T cell receptor beta chains follows, all from one sample in a study of blood T cells in healthy people across ages. TCRdb re-derived calls from the 5' RACE reads in MiXCR, one entry per CDR3 protein. This table holds roughly 1,000,000 distinct CDR3 sequences, around 27% found once. The same data also contributed to another study, on T cells of mothers and their children.

Sequencing was carried out using blood. These receptors came from a girl aged 2 to 10 in good health. CDR3s include the opening cysteine and the closing phenylalanine or tryptophan. The D gene is left open where the match is weak. Some rows have no size entry. The others give once, few or many, or a class for an expanded clone.

TRBJ2-5 | few | 14 | TRBV6-1 | - | TGTGCCAGCAGTTTCAGGGGTAGGGTGGAGACCCAGTACTTC | CASSFRGRVETQYF
TRBJ2-7 | once | 16 | TRBV15 | - | TGTGCCACCAGCAGAGGTTCGGGCAGGGGTGGGGACGAGCAGTACTTC | CATSRGSGRGGDEQYF
TRBJ2-3 | - | 17 | TRBV4-3 | - | TGCGCCAGCAGCCAAGTAACCTCCCACTGGGGGACAGATACGCAGTATTTT | CASSQVTSHWGTDTQYF
TRBJ1-4 | - | 14 | TRBV10-3 | - | TGTGCCATCAGTGAGTCGAACGGCAATGAAAAACTGTTTTTT | CAISESNGNEKLFF
TRBJ2-1 | - | 17 | TRBV7-8 | TRBD1 | TGTGCCAGCAGCCACACTTATCGGGACAGGGCCTACAATGAGCAGTTCTTC | CASSHTYRDRAYNEQFF
TRBJ2-7 | few | 16 | TRBV3-1 | TRBD2 | TGTGCCAGCAGCCAGAGCCTGGGACTAGCCGGGGACGAGCAGTACTTC | CASSQSLGLAGDEQYF
TRBJ2-7 | few | 16 | TRBV12-3/TRBV12-4 | TRBD1 | TGTGCCAGCAGCCAATTTTCGGGACAGGGGATTCACGAGCAGTACTTC | CASSQFSGQGIHEQYF
TRBJ1-6 | - | 14 | TRBV6-6 | - | TGTGCCAGCAGTTACTCGAGGCAGAATTCACCCCTCCACTTT | CASSYSRQNSPLHF
TRBJ2-2 | - | 17 | TRBV7-9 | TRBD2 | TGTGCCAGCAGCCGACGACTAGCGGGAGCGAACACCGGGGAGCTGTTTTTT | CASSRRLAGANTGELFF
TRBJ2-5 | many | 16 | TRBV4-2 | - | TGTGCCAGCAGCCAAGCTCTGGGGTATGGGCAAGAGACCCAGTACTTC | CASSQALGYGQETQYF
TRBJ2-5 | - | 15 | TRBV6-5 | TRBD1 | TGTGCCAGCAGTTCCAGACCGGGACAGCAAGAGACCCAGTACTTC | CASSSRPGQQETQYF
TRBJ2-7 | few | 13 | TRBV28 | - | TGTGCCAGCTTCGCGGGATCCCCCTACGAGCAGTACTTC | CASFAGSPYEQYF
TRBJ1-2 | - | 14 | TRBV4-1 | - | TGCGCCAGCAGCCAATTGGGGGAGGACTATGGCCACACCTTC | CASSQLGEDYGHTF
TRBJ2-2 | - | 16 | TRBV20-1 | - | TGCAGTGCTAGAGGGGGGCGGGGAGAAGGGCCCGGGGAGCTGTTTTTT | CSARGGRGEGPGELFF
TRBJ1-1 | - | 15 | TRBV5-1 | - | TGCGCCAGCAGCCCCGGACGGGGGCGGGGAACTGAAGCTTTCTTT | CASSPGRGRGTEAFF
TRBJ2-3 | - | 17 | TRBV20-1 | TRBD2 | TGCAGTGCTAGGGTTCTAGGACTAGCGGGGACCACAGATACGCAGTATTTT | CSARVLGLAGTTDTQYF
TRBJ2-1 | - | 12 | TRBV12-3/TRBV12-4 | - | TGTGCCAGCAGTACCCAATACAATGAGCAGTTCTTC | CASSTQYNEQFF
TRBJ2-1 | - | 15 | TRBV29-1 | - | TGCAGCGTTGAAGGGGGGGGACAGCACTACAATGAGCAGTTCTTC | CSVEGGGQHYNEQFF
TRBJ2-3 | few | 14 | TRBV28 | - | TGTGCCAGCAGTTCTCCGGTGGGCACAGATACGCAGTATTTT | CASSSPVGTDTQYF
TRBJ1-1 | - | 16 | TRBV4-2 | - | TGTGCCAGCAGCCAAGATAGCAGCCCAGCGGGGACTGAAGCTTTCTTT | CASSQDSSPAGTEAFF
TRBJ2-7 | - | 12 | TRBV29-1 | - | TGCAGCGTTGACAGGCAAGAGTACGAGCAGTACTTC | CSVDRQEYEQYF
TRBJ2-7 | - | 15 | TRBV28 | - | TGTGCCAGCAGTCTCGGACTAACGGACTTCTACGAGCAGTACTTC | CASSLGLTDFYEQYF
TRBJ2-3 | many | 16 | TRBV6-2/TRBV6-3 | TRBD2 | TGTGCCAGCAGTCCGATACGGGACTACCACACAGATACGCAGTATTTT | CASSPIRDYHTDTQYF
TRBJ1-2 | - | 15 | TRBV5-1 | - | TGCGCCAGCAGTTTCCTTCCACCGGACTACTATGGCTACACCTTC | CASSFLPPDYYGYTF
TRBJ2-7 | - | 13 | TRBV12-3/TRBV12-4 | TRBD1 | TGTGCCAGCACAAACAGGGGTTTCTACGAGCAGTACTTC | CASTNRGFYEQYF
TRBJ2-5 | - | 12 | TRBV9 | - | TGTGCCAGCAGCGCCGGCAGGGAGACCCAGTACTTC | CASSAGRETQYF
TRBJ2-7 | - | 16 | TRBV11-2 | - | TGTGCCAGCAGCTTCTCTCTCGGGAGTCAAACATACGAGCAGTACTTC | CASSFSLGSQTYEQYF
TRBJ1-5 | few | 18 | TRBV28 | TRBD1 | TGTGCCAGCAGTTTTCCGACAGGGTACCCCATAAGCAATCAGCCCCAGCATTTT | CASSFPTGYPISNQPQHF
TRBJ1-4 | few | 16 | TRBV5-1 | TRBD1 | TGCGCCAGCAGCCCCGGGACAGGCTCAACTAATGAAAAACTGTTTTTT | CASSPGTGSTNEKLFF
TRBJ1-4 | - | 16 | TRBV28 | - | TGTGCCAGCAGTTTCATAACCAATCGCGCTAATGAAAAACTGTTTTTT | CASSFITNRANEKLFF
TRBJ2-1 | - | 17 | TRBV10-1 | - | TGCGCCAGCAGTGAGGGTCGTGGCCTCACTTCGTGGGATGAGCAGTTCTTC | CASSEGRGLTSWDEQFF